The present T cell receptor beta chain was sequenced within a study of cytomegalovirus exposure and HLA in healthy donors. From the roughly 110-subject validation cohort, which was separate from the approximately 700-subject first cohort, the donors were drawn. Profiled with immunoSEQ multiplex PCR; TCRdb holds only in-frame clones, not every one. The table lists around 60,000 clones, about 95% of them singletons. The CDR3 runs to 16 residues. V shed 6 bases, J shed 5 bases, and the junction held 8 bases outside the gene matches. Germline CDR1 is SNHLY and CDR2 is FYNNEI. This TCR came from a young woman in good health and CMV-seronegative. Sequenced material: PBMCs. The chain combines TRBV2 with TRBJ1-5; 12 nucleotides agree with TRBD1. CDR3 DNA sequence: TGTGCCAGCAGCCCACCGGGACAGGGGGCCGATCAGCCCCAGCATTTT. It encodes CASSPPGQGADQPQHF.